These 25 T cell receptor beta chains share one sample of origin, sequenced in a study of shared clonotypes between healthy human individuals. CD45RO negativity and positive selection for CCR7 defined naive CD8 cells, a population that excluded terminally differentiated effector memory CD45RA+ cells. Sequenced by immunoSEQ multiplex PCR; TCRdb stores in-frame clones only, minus some. Here the sample spans about 2 million clones, roughly 94% being singletons. The specimen was naive CD8+ T cells sorted from blood. The receptors shown here come from a man between 18 and 35 years old in good health.

The rearrangement links TRBV6-1 to TRBJ1-2; no firm D call. This CDR3 comprises 15 residues. CDR1 is MNHNS, CDR2 SASEGT, per germline. Between the trimmed V and J ends, which lost 1 base and 2 bases, there was a span of 11 bases. The CDR3 loop is CASSEVPDGNYGYTF. CDR3 bases: TGTGCCAGCAGTGAAGTGCCCGACGGGAACTATGGCTACACCTTC.

This rearrangement joins TRBV6-6 to TRBJ1-2, with D perhaps TRBD1 (5 bases). The CDR3 covers 12 residues. V was trimmed by 5 bases and J by 12 bases, leaving 16 bases between them. Germline-derived CDR1 and CDR2 are MNHNY and SVGAGI (reference sequence). CDR3 loop: CASSLGLPDHTF. DNA for the CDR3: TGTGCCAGCAGTCTGGGACTGCCTGACCACACCTTC.

The chain is built from TRBV11-2 and TRBJ2-7, with D possibly TRBD2 on 6 matching bases. V gave up 3 bases and J gave up 4 bases, with 16 bases separating them. This CDR3 contains 15 residues. The V gene's germline CDR1 is SGHAT and CDR2 FQNNGV. The CDR3 spells CASSFFGGNRYEQYF. The CDR3 DNA is TGTGCCAGCAGCTTTTTCGGCGGGAATAGGTACGAGCAGTACTTC.

The rearrangement links TRBV7-6 to TRBJ1-4, with D perhaps TRBD1 (5 bases). CDR3 size: 17 residues. V lost 1 base, J lost 1 base, and 13 bases lay in between. Germline values: CDR1 SGHVS, CDR2 FNYEAQ. The CDR3 region is CASSLEGDRLTNEKLFF. The CDR3 nucleotides are TGTGCCAGCAGCTTAGAAGGCGACAGACTAACTAATGAAAAACTGTTTTTT.

The chain uses TRBV27 and TRBJ1-4; D may be TRBD1 (6 bases). This CDR3 is 17 amino acids long. V dropped 6 bases and J dropped 6 bases, with 23 bases sitting between them. Per the germline V gene, CDR1 is MNHEY and CDR2 is SMNVEV (reference sequence). CDR3 coding DNA: TGTGCCAGCAGCTTGGTAACCCCGGCAGGGGCTGATGAAAAACTGTTTTTT. It specifies CASSLVTPAGADEKLFF.

As regards this clone: The same CDR3 arises from other DNA sequences in this sample as well. CDR3 region: CASSLSGDTQYF. CDR3 bases: TGTGCCAGCAGTTTATCGGGCGATACGCAGTATTTT. The V and J genes are TRBV27 and TRBJ2-3; D not certain. The CDR3 spans 12 residues. The germline V and J ends were trimmed by 0 bases and 6 bases, with 4 bases remaining between them. The germline V gene encodes CDR1 MNHEY and CDR2 SMNVEV (reference sequence).

This chain joins TRBV9 and TRBJ2-5, with D uncertain. CDR3 length equals 15 residues. CDR1 is SGDLS, CDR2 YYNGEE, per germline. V was shortened by 0 bases and J by 5 bases, with 14 bases between the two germline ends. The CDR3 nucleotides are TGTGCCAGCAGCGTAGTGGGCACGGTGGAGGAGACCCAGTACTTC. Translating gives CASSVVGTVEETQYF.

For this clone: Other DNA sequences in the sample encode the same CDR3. The rearrangement links TRBV29-1 to TRBJ2-1; 10 bases agree with TRBD2. J gave up 7 bases and V 1 base, and 1 base lay outside the gene matches. Germline values: CDR1 SQVTM, CDR2 ANQGSEA. CDR3 size: 13 residues. In DNA, the CDR3 is TGCAGCGTTGAAGGGACTAGCGGAAATGAGCAGTTCTTC. Its translation is CSVEGTSGNEQFF.

The chain links TRBV4-2 to TRBJ2-3, with D tentatively TRBD1 or TRBD2 (5 bases each). Germline values: CDR1 LGHNA, CDR2 YNFKEQ. There are 17 residues in the CDR3. The V and J ends lost 0 bases and 2 bases respectively, with 15 bases between them. The DNA for the CDR3 is TGTGCCAGCAGCCAAGACCAGGGAGAAGGCGTCACAGATACGCAGTATTTT. It is translated as CASSQDQGEGVTDTQYF.

Comment on this clone: An end of the junction does not agree with germline; a read error may underlie this. The chain links TRBV7-7 to TRBJ2-5, with D tentatively TRBD2 (5 bases). Germline V lookup: CDR1 SSHAT, CDR2 FNYEAQ (reference sequence). The CDR3 is 15 residues long. This CDR3 is CASSLEVGSGETQYF. CDR3 DNA: TGTGCTAGCAGCTTAGAAGTAGGGTCGGGGGAGACCCAGTACTTC.

The gene calls are TRBV6-6 and TRBJ2-1; 8 positions match TRBD1. V gave up 5 bases and J gave up 6 bases; unmatched junction bases: 3. The CDR3 has 13 residues. CDR1 is MNHNY and CDR2 is SVGAGI in the germline V gene (reference sequence). CDR3 region: CASSSTGGNEQFF. Here the CDR3 DNA reads TGTGCCAGCAGTAGCACAGGGGGCAATGAGCAGTTCTTC.

This chain links TRBV11-2 with TRBJ2-7; 8 bases are shared with TRBD1. Trimming took 4 bases from V and 9 from J; bases not matched to a gene: 5. There are 12 residues in the CDR3. The germline CDR1 and CDR2 sequences are SGHAT and FQNNGV. The CDR3 coding sequence is TGTGCCAGCAGCTCCCCAACAGGGGGGCAGTACTTC. Amino acid sequence: CASSSPTGGQYF.

The CDR3 sequence: CASSEDSRITYEQYF. The DNA of the CDR3 is TGCGCCAGCAGTGAGGACAGCCGAATAACCTACGAGCAGTACTTC. V and J are TRBV10-1 and TRBJ2-7, with a possible D match to TRBD1 (5 bases). The CDR3 extends over 15 amino acids. Looked up from germline, CDR1 is WNHNN and CDR2 is SYGVQD (reference sequence). With 2 bases removed from V and 2 bases from J, the gap between germline ends came to 13 bases.

This rearrangement joins TRBV7-9 to TRBJ2-7; 9 positions match TRBD1. CDR3 length: 16 amino acids. Trimming removed 4 bases from V and 0 bases from J; junction bases left unmatched: 7. The germline V gene has CDR1 SEHNR and CDR2 FQNEAQ (reference sequence). The CDR3, as DNA: TGTGCCAGCAGCTGGACAGGGGATAGGAGCTCCTACGAGCAGTACTTC. The encoded protein is CASSWTGDRSSYEQYF. The variable domain in full, with the rest retrieved from reference TRBV7-9 and TRBJ2-7, is DTGVSQNPRHKITKRGQNVTFRCDPISEHNRLYWYRQTLGQGPEFLTYFQNEAQLEKSRLLSDRFSAERPKGSFSTLEIQRTEQGDSAMYLCASSWTGDRSSYEQYFGPGTRLTVT.

The V call is TRBV11-2, the J call TRBJ2-1; the D is unclear. The germline CDR1 and CDR2 sequences are SGHAT and FQNNGV. The V and J ends lost 10 bases and 0 bases respectively, with 13 bases between them. The CDR3 loop spans 14 amino acids. In nucleotides, the CDR3 is TGTGCCATAACGGACGAAAACTCCTACAATGAGCAGTTCTTC. Translated, it gives CAITDENSYNEQFF. Filled out from reference TRBV11-2 and TRBJ2-1, the complete variable domain reads EAGVAQSPRYKIIEKRQSVAFWCNPISGHATLYWYQQILGQGPKLLIQFQNNGVVDDSQLPKDRFSAERLKGVDSTLKIQPAKLEDSAVYLCAITDENSYNEQFFGPGTRLTVL.

This chain links TRBV2 with TRBJ2-2; D not resolved. CDR3 length: 12 amino acids. Germline V gene lookup returns CDR1 SNHLY and CDR2 FYNNEI. Trimming took off 6 bases at V and 5 bases at J, with 7 bases between the two ends. This chain's CDR3 is CASREWTGELFF. CDR3 sequence (DNA): TGTGCCAGCAGAGAATGGACCGGGGAGCTGTTTTTT.

V usage is TRBV10-3 and J usage is TRBJ1-1; D possibly corresponds to TRBD1 (5 bases). CDR3 length: 14 amino acids. Germline-derived CDR1 and CDR2 are ENHRY and SYGVKD. Trimming pared 7 bases from V and 1 base from J, leaving 13 bases between. The CDR3 DNA reads as TGTGCCATCATGCGGGCGGGGGGGAACACTGAAGCTTTCTTT. It encodes CAIMRAGGNTEAFF.

This chain joins TRBV13 and TRBJ2-1, with D unclear. V gave up 5 bases and J gave up 10 bases, with 12 bases separating them. There are 12 residues in the CDR3. Germline V CDR1 and CDR2: PRHDT, FYEKMQ (reference sequence). The CDR3 spells CASSPFADEQFF. The CDR3 coding sequence is TGTGCCAGCAGCCCCTTCGCGGACGAGCAGTTCTTC.

This clone was seen once. CDR3 sequence reads: CSVGGGSVNEQFF. Written as DNA, the CDR3 is TGCAGCGTTGGGGGGGGATCGGTCAATGAGCAGTTCTTC. J is TRBJ2-1 and V is TRBV29-1; 7 positions match TRBD2. CDR3 length: 13 residues. V lost 4 bases, J lost 6 bases, and 6 bases stayed unmatched. Germline loops: CDR1 SQVTM, CDR2 ANQGSEA.

CDR3 sequence reads: CASRGITGVQPQHF. CDR3 in DNA: TGTGCCAGCAGAGGTATCACGGGCGTTCAGCCCCAGCATTTT. The rearrangement uses TRBV27 and TRBJ1-5; D uncertain. V dropped 6 bases and J dropped 6 bases, with 15 bases sitting between them. Germline V lookup: CDR1 MNHEY, CDR2 SMNVEV (reference sequence). This CDR3 is 14 amino acids long.

Of note for this clone: Other DNA sequences in the sample encode the same CDR3. The V call is TRBV6-5, the J call TRBJ1-6, with TRBD1 identical over 7 bases. The CDR3 loop spans 15 amino acids. CDR1 and CDR2 (germline): MNHEY, SVGAGI. The trim removed 1 base at V and 9 bases at J, leaving 6 bases unmatched. The CDR3 spells CASSYLTGSGSPLHF. The CDR3 DNA reads as TGTGCCAGCAGTTACTTGACAGGGAGTGGTTCACCCCTCCACTTT.

The chain combines TRBV4-1 with TRBJ1-2, with D uncertain. Germline V lookup: CDR1 MGHRA, CDR2 YSYEKL. V was pared by 4 bases and J by 4 bases, with 10 bases between. There are 13 residues in the CDR3. The CDR3 sequence: CASSPSVSYGYTF. CDR3 DNA sequence: TGCGCCAGCAGCCCAAGCGTCAGCTATGGCTACACCTTC.

The rearrangement uses TRBV9 and TRBJ1-4, with D perhaps TRBD1 (5 bases). CDR3 length: 12 residues. V shed 4 bases and J shed 5 bases, with 6 bases lying between them. The V gene's germline CDR1 is SGDLS and CDR2 YYNGEE. In DNA form, the CDR3 reads TGTGCCAGCAGCCGGGACAATGAAAAACTGTTTTTT. Its protein product is CASSRDNEKLFF. The entire variable domain, with the rest obtained from reference TRBV9 and TRBJ1-4, is as follows: DSGVTQTPKHLITATGQRVTLRCSPRSGDLSVYWYQQSLDQGLQFLIQYYNGEERAKGNILERFSAQQFPDLHSELNLSSLELGDSALYFCASSRDNEKLFFGSGTQLSVL.

The chain has TRBV19 and TRBJ2-7, with 12 bases matching TRBD2. CDR3 length: 17 amino acids. With V trimmed by 5 bases and J by 3 bases, 11 bases remained unmatched. The germline V gene encodes CDR1 LNHDA and CDR2 SQIVND (reference sequence). CDR3 nucleotide sequence: TGTGCCAGTAGTCCGGGACTAGCGGGCCGGTCGGGCTACGAGCAGTACTTC. Protein product: CASSPGLAGRSGYEQYF.

In the case of this clone: The sample holds other DNA sequences that translate to the same CDR3. This chain joins TRBV27 and TRBJ2-7, with D possibly being TRBD2 (5 bases). V was trimmed by 3 bases and J by 6 bases, leaving 9 bases between them. The CDR3 is 12 residues long. CDR1 is MNHEY, CDR2 SMNVEV, per germline (reference sequence). CDR3 bases: TGTGCCAGCAGTTTCGGACGGGGCGAGCAGTACTTC. Translating it yields CASSFGRGEQYF.